This T cell receptor (beta chain) was sequenced during a study of cytomegalovirus exposure and HLA in healthy donors. General observations from the study: According to an earlier analysis, most TCR beta V segments yielded productive rearrangements about 87% or about 30% of the time.

Healthy bone marrow donors made up the donors. Primers included in the PCR were 60 Vbeta and 13 Jbeta primers. As handled by the study authors: Unique TCR beta chains totaled some 80 million in a later count, with approximately 10 million of them shared. TCRdb keeps only in-frame clones here, not all; method: immunoSEQ multiplex PCR. The V and J calls and the clone size are those of that table, but D and trimming were determined from the DNA. Of approximately 100,000 clones listed, around two thirds are singletons. This clone turned up a few times. Its antigen is not known. Sequences were obtained from PBMCs. The sequence derives from a man aged 30-40 years in good health and CMV-seropositive.

CDR3 DNA: TGCAGCGGGCACCGGGACACTGAAGCTTTCTTT. Translated, it gives CSGHRDTEAFF. The rearrangement links TRBV29-1 to TRBJ1-1; D is ambiguous. This CDR3 region has 11 residues. V was pared by 7 bases and J by 3 bases, with 9 bases between. CDR1 is SQVTM and CDR2 is ANQGSEA in the germline V gene. Full variable domain (missing parts from reference TRBV29-1 and TRBJ1-1): SAVISQKPSRDICQRGTSLTIQCQVDSQVTMMFWYRQQPGQSLTLIATANQGSEATYESGFVIDKFPISRPNLTFSTLTVSNMSPEDSSIYLCSGHRDTEAFFGQGTRLTVV.